This T cell receptor (beta chain) was found in a study of T cells in Graves' hyperthyroidism and ophthalmopathy. This clonotype was seen many times. Its target is unknown. Per the germline V gene, CDR1 is SGHVS and CDR2 is FQNEAQ. CDR3 length: 13 amino acids. J gave up 5 bases and V 5 bases, and 2 bases lay outside the gene matches. TCR beta CDR3 region amplification was performed from RNA transcripts. TCR CDR3 underwent first-round RT-PCR with the HTBI primer set. TCRdb ran MiXCR on the multiplex PCR reads and lists one entry per CDR3 protein. The sample lists about 540,000 distinct CDR3 sequences; just over 45% were seen once. Patients were aged 18 to 65, had disease duration under 2 months, and had newly diagnosed hyperthyroidism. Clinical symptoms, serum thyroxine and TRAb, thyroid ultrasound and orbital computed tomography together formed the diagnostic basis. Study-level findings and limits: Most expanded thyroid clonotypes above 0.001 also appeared in blood. Ophthalmopathy stood apart from stable hyperthyroidism in a 13 V-J model.

The sequence was collected from a woman under 30 with Graves' hyperthyroidism. Sequences were obtained from peripheral blood or thyroid tissue (not recorded which). The V call is TRBV7-8, the J call TRBJ1-4; 7 nucleotides align to TRBD1. CDR3 sequence: CASSRTGNEKLFF. CDR3 sequence (DNA): TGTGCCAGCAGCAGGACAGGAAATGAAAAACTGTTTTTT.